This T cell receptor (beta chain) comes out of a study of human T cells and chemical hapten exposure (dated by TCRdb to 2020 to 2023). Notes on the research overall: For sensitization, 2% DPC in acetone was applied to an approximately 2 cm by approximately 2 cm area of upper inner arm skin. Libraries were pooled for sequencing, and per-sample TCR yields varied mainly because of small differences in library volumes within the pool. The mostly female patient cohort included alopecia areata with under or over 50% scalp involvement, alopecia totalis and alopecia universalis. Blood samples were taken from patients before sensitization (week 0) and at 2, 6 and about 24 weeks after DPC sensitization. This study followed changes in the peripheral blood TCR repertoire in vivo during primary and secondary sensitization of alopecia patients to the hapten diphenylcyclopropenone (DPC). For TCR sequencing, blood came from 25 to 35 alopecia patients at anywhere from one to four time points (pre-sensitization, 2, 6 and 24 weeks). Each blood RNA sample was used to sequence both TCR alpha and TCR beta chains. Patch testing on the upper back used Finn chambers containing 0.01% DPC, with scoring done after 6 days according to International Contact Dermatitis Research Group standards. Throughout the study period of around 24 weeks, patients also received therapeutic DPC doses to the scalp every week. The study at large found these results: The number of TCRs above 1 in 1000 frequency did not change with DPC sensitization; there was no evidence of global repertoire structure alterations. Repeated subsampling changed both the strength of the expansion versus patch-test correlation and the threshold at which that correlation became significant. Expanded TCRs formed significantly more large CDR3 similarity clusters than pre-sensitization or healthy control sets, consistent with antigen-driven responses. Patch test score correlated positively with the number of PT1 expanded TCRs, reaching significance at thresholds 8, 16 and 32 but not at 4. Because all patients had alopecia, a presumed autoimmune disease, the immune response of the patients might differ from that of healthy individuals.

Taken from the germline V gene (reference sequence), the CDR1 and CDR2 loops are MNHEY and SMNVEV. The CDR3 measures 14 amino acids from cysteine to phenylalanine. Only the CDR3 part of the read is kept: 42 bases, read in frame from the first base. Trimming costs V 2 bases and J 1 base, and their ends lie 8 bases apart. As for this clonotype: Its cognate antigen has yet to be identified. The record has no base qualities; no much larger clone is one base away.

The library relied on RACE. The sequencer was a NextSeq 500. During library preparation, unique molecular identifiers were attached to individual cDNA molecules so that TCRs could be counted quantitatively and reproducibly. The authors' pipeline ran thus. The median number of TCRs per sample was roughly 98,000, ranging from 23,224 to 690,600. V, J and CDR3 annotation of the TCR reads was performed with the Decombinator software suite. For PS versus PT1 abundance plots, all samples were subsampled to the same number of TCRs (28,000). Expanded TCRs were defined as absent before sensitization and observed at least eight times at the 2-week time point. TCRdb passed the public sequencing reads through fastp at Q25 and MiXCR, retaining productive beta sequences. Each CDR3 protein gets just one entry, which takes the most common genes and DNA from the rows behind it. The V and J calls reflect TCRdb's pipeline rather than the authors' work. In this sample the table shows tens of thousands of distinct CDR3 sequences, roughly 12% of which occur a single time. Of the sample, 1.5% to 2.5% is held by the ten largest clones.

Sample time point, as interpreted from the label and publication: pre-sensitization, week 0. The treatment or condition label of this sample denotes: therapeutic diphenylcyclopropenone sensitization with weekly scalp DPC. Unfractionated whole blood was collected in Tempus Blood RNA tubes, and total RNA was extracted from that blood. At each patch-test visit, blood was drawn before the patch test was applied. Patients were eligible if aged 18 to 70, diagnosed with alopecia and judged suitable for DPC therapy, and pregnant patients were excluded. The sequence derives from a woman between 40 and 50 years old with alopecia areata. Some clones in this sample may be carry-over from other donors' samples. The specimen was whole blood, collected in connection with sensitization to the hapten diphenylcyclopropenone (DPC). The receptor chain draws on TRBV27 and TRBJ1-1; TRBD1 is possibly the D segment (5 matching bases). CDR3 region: CASSLRGENTEAFF. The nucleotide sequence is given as TGTGCCAGCAGTTTAAGGGGCGAGAACACTGAAGCTTTCTTT.